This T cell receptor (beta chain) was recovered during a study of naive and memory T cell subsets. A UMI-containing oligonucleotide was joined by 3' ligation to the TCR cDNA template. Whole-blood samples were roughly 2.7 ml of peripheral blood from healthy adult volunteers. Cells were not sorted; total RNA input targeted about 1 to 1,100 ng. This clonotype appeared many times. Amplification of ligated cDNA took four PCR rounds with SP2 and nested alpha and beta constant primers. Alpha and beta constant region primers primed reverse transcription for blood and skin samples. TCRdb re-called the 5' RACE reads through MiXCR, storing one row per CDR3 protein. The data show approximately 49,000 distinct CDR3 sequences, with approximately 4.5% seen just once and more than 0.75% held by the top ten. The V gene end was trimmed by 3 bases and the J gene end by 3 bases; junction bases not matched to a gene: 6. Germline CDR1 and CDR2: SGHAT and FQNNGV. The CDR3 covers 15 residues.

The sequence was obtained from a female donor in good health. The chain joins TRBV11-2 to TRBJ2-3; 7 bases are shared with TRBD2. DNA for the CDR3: TGTGCCAGCAGCTTGGAGGGCGGGAGAACAGATACGCAGTATTTT. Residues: CASSLEGGRTDTQYF.